This T cell receptor beta chain was sequenced for a study of monozygotic twins with inflammatory bowel disease. Study results and caveats: Between concordant and discordant twins, repertoire similarity failed to differ, a result that limited power may explain.

On this clonotype: Its antigen is undetermined.

TCRdb re-called the 5' RACE reads, yielding one record per CDR3 amino acid sequence without DNA. This repertoire includes some 400,000 distinct CDR3 sequences. Germline CDR1 SGHTA, CDR2 FQGNSA. The CDR3 loop spans 13 amino acids. The V gene is TRBV7-2, the J gene TRBJ2-7; no DNA is available, so the TRBD1 call from TCRdb remains unchecked. The clonotype was recovered from a human donor with ulcerative colitis or Crohn's disease, or a healthy co-twin of an affected twin (not recorded which). The sample comprised blood. CDR3 loop: CAVEVVGGYEQYF.